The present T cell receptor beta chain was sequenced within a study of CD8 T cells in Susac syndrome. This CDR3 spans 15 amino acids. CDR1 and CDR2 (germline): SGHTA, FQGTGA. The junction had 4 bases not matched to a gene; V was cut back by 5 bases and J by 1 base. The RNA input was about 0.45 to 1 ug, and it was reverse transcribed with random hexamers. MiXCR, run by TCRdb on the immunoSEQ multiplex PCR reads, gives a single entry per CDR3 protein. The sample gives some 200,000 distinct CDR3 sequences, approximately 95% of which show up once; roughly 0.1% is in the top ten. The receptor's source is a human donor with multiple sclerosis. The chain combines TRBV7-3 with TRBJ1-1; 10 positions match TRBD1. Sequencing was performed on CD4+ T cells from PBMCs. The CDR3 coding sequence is TGTGCCAGCAGCCCTGACAGGGGGCGGAACACTGAAGCTTTCTTT. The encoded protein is CASSPDRGRNTEAFF.